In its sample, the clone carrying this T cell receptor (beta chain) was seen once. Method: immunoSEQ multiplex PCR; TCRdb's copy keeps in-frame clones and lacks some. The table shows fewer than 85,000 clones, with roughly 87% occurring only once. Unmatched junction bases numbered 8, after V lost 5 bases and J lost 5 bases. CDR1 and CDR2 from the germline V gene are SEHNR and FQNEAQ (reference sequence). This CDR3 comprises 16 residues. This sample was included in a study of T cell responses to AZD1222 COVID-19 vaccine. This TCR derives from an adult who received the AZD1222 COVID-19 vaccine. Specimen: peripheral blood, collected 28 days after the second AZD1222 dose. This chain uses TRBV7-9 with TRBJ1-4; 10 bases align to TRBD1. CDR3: CASSPGQGKTNEKLFF. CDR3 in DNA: TGTGCCAGCAGCCCGGGACAGGGGAAAACGAATGAAAAACTGTTTTTT.